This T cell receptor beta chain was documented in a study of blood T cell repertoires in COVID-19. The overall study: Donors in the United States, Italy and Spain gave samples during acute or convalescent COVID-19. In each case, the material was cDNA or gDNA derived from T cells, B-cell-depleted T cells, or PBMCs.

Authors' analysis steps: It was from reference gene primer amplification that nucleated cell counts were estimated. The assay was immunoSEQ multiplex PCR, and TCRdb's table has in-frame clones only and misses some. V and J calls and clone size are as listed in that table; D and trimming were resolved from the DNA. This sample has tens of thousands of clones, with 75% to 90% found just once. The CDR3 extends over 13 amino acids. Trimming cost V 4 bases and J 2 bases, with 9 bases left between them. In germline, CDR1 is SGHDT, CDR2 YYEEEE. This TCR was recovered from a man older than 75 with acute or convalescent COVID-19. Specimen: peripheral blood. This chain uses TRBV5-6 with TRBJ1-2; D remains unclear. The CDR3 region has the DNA TGTGCCAGCAGCGGTAGATGGAACTATGGCTACACCTTC. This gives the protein CASSGRWNYGYTF.